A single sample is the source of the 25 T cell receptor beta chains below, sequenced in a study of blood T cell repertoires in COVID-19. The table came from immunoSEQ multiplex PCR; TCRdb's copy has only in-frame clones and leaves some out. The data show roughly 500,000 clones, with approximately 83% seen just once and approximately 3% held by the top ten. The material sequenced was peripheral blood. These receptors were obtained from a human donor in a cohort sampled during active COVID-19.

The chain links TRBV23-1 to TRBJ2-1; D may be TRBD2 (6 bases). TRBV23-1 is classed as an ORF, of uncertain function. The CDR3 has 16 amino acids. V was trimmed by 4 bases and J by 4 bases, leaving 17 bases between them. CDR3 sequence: CASSLLREPPYNEQFF. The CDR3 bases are TGCGCCAGCAGTCTGTTACGGGAGCCTCCTTACAATGAGCAGTTCTTC.

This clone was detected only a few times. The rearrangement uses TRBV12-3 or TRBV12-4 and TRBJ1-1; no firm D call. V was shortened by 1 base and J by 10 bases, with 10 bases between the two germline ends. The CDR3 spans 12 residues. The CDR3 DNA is TGTGCCAGCAGTTTAGGCGTTAGGAGAGCTTTCTTT. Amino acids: CASSLGVRRAFF.

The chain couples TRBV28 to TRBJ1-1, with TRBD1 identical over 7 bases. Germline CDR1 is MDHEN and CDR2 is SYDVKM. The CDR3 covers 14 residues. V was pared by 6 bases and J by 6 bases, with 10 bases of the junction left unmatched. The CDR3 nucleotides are TGTGCCAGCAGGCGGACAGGCCTTTGGGCTGAAGCTTTCTTT. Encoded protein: CASRRTGLWAEAFF. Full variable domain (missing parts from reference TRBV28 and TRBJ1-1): DVKVTQSSRYLVKRTGEKVFLECVQDMDHENMFWYRQDPGLGLRLIYFSYDVKMKEKGDIPEGYSVSREKKERFSLILESASTNQTSMYLCASRRTGLWAEAFFGQGTRLTVV.

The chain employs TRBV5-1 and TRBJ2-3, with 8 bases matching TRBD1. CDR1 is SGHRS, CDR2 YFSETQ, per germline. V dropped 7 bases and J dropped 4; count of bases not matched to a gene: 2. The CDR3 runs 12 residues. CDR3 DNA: TGCGCCAGCCGACAGGGGTCAGATACGCAGTATTTT. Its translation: CASRQGSDTQYF.

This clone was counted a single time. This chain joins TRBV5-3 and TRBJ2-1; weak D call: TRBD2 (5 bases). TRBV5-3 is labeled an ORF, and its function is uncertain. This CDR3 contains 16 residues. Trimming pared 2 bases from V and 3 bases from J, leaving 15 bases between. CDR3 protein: CARSFKLAGDYNEQFF. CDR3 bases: TGTGCCAGAAGCTTTAAGCTAGCAGGCGACTACAATGAGCAGTTCTTC.

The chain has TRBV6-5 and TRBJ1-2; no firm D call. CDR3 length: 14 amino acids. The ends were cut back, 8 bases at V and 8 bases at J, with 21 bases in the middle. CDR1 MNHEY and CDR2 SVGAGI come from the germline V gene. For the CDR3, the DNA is TGTGCCAGCGCGTCGGATCCCCCTAGCGCGGGCTACACCTTC. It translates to CASASDPPSAGYTF.

CDR3 amino acids: CASSLSGEAFF. The CDR3 DNA reads as TGTGCCAGCAGTTTATCAGGGGAAGCTTTCTTT. The rearrangement links TRBV12-3 or TRBV12-4 to TRBJ1-1, with D possibly TRBD1 on 5 matching bases. This CDR3 is built from 11 residues. Deletions cut 2 bases from V and 8 bases from J, with 6 bases between.

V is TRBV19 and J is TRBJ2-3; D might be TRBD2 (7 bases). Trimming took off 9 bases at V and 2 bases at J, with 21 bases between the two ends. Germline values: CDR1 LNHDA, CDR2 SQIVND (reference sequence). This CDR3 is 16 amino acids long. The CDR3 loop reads CASQLGGAGDTDTQYF. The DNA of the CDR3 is TGTGCCAGCCAGCTTGGGGGGGCAGGAGACACAGATACGCAGTATTTT.

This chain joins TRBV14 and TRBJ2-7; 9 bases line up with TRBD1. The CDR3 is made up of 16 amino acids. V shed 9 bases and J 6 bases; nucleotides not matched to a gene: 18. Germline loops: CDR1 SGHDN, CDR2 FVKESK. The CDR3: CARRKGGTGNIGEQYF. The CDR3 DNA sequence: TGTGCCAGGAGAAAGGGGGGGACAGGGAACATAGGCGAGCAGTACTTC.

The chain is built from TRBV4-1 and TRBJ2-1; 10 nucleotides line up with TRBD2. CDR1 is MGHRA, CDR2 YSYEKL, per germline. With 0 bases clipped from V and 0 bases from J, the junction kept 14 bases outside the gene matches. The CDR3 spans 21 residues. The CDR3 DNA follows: TGCGCCAGCAGCCAAGATCGGAGGGCTAGCGGGGGTAAGCTCTCCTACAATGAGCAGTTCTTC. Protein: CASSQDRRASGGKLSYNEQFF.

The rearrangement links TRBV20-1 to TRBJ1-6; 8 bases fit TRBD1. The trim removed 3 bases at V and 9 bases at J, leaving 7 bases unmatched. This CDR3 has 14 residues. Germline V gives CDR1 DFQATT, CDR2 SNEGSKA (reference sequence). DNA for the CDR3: TGCAGTGCTAGTGTGGGACAGGTGGTTTCACCCCTCCACTTT. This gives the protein CSASVGQVVSPLHF.

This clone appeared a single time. The CDR3 here is CASSYRLAGSNTQYF. DNA of the CDR3: TGTGCCAGCAGTTATAGGCTAGCGGGATCGAATACGCAGTATTTT. This chain links TRBV6-2 or TRBV6-3 with TRBJ2-3, with TRBD2 matching over 9 bases. Trimming at V came to 3 bases and at J to 7 bases, leaving 8 bases not matched to a gene. Germline CDR1 MNHEY, CDR2 SVGEGT. This CDR3 has 15 residues.

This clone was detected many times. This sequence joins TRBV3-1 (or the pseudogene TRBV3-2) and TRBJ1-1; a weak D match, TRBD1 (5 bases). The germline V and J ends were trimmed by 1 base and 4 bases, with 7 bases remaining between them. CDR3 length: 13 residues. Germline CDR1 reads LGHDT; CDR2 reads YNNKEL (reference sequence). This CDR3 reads CASSQARATEAFF. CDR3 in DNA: TGTGCCAGCAGCCAAGCCAGGGCCACTGAAGCTTTCTTT.

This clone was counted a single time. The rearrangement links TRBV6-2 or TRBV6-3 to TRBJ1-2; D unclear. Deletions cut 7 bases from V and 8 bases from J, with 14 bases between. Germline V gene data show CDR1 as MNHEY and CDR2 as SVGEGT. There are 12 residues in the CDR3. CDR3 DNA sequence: TGTGCCAGCAACCCTCGGTCGGGGGGCTACACCTTC. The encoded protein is CASNPRSGGYTF.

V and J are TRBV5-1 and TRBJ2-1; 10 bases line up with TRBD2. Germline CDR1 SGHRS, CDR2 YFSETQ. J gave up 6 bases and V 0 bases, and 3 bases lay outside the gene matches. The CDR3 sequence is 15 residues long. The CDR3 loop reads CASSLESGRGNEQFF. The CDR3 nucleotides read TGCGCCAGCAGCTTGGAGAGCGGGAGGGGCAATGAGCAGTTCTTC.

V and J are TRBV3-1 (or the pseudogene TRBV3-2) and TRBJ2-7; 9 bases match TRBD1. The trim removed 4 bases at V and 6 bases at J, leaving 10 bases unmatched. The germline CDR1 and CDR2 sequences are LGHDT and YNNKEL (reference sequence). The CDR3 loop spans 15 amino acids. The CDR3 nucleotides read TGTGCCAGCAGCCCCTCCCTGACAGGGGGAAGCGAGCAGTACTTC. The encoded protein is CASSPSLTGGSEQYF.

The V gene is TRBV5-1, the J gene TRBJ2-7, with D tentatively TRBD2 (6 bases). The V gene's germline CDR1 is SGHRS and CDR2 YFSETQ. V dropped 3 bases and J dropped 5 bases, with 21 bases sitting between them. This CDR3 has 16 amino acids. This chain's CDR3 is CASSSGVSLQRDEQYF. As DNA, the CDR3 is TGCGCCAGCAGCTCGGGGGTCTCGCTTCAGCGGGACGAGCAGTACTTC.

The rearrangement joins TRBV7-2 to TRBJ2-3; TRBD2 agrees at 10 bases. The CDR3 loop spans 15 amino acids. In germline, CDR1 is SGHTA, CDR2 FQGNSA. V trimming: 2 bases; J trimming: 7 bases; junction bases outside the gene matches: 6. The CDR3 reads CASSLLAGEGYTQYF. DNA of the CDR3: TGTGCCAGCAGCTTACTAGCGGGAGAAGGGTATACGCAGTATTTT.

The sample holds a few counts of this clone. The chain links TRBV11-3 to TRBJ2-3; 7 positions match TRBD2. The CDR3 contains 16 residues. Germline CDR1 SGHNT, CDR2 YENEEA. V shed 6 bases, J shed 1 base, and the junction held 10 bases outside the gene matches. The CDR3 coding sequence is TGTGCCAGCAGTCCCAACCTAGCGGATGGCACAGATACGCAGTATTTT. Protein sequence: CASSPNLADGTDTQYF.

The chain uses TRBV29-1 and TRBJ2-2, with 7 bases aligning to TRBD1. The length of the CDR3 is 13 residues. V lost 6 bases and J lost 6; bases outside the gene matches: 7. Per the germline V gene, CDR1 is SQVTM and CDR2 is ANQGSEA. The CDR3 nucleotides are TGCAGCGTCGTTAAGCAGGGGGCCGGGGAGCTGTTTTTT. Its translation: CSVVKQGAGELFF.

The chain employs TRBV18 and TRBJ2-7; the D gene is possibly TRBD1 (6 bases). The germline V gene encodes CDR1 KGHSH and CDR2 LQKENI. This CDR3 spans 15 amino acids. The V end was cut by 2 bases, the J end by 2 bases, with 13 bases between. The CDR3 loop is CASSPNRDKPYEQYF. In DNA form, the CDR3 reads TGTGCCAGCTCACCAAACCGGGACAAGCCCTACGAGCAGTACTTC. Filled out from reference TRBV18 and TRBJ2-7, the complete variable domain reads NAGVMQNPRHLVRRRGQEARLRCSPMKGHSHVYWYRQLPEEGLKFMVYLQKENIIDESGMPKERFSAEFPKEGPSILRIQQVVRGDSAAYFCASSPNRDKPYEQYFGPGTRLTVT.

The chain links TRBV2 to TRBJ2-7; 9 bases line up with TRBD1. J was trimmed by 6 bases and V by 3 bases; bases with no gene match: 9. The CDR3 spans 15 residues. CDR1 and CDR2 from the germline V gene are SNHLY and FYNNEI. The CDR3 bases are TGTGCCAGCAGTGAGGTCGGGACAGGGTTTTCCGAGCAGTACTTC. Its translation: CASSEVGTGFSEQYF.

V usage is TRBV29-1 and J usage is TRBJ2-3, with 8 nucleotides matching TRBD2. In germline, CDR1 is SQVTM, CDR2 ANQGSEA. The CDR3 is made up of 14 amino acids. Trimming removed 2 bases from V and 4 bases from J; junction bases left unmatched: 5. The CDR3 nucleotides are TGCAGCGTTGAACCAGCGGGAGCCCCAGATACGCAGTATTTT. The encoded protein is CSVEPAGAPDTQYF.

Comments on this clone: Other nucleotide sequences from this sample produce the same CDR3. CDR3 amino acids: CASSLGTSGFSYEQYF. The CDR3 nucleotides read TGCGCCAGCAGCTTGGGAACATCGGGGTTTTCCTACGAGCAGTACTTC. The rearrangement links TRBV5-1 to TRBJ2-7; D possibly corresponds to TRBD2 (5 bases). Germline CDR1 is SGHRS and CDR2 is YFSETQ. V lost 0 bases and J 1 base, leaving 14 bases between the germline ends. This CDR3 spans 16 amino acids. The variable domain in full, with the rest retrieved from reference TRBV5-1 and TRBJ2-7, is KAGVTQTPRYLIKTRGQQVTLSCSPISGHRSVSWYQQTPGQGLQFLFEYFSETQRNKGNFPGRFSGRQFSNSRSEMNVSTLELGDSALYLCASSLGTSGFSYEQYFGPGTRLTVT.

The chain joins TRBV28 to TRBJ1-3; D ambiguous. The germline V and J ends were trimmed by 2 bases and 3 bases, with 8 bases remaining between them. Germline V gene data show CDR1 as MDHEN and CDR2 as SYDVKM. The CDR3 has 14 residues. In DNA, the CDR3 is TGTGCCAGCAGTTTACGAGGCGTTGGAAACACCATATATTTT. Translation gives CASSLRGVGNTIYF.